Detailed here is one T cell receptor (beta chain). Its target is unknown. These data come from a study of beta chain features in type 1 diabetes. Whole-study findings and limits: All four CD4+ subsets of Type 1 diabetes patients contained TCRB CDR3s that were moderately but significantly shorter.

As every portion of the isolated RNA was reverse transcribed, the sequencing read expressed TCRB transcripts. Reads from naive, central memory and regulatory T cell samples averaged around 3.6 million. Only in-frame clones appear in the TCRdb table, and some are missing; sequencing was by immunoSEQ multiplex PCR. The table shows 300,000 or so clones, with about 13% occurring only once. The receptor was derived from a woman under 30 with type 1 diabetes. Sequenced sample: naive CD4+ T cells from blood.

The chain's CDR3 is CASSRKVGGYEQYF. CDR3 coding DNA: TGTGCCAGCAGCCGGAAAGTAGGCGGCTACGAGCAGTACTTC. The rearrangement joins TRBV27 to TRBJ2-7; D remains ambiguous. The germline V gene encodes CDR1 MNHEY and CDR2 SMNVEV (reference sequence). The V gene lost 6 bases and the J gene lost 3 bases, with 15 bases spanning the gap. This CDR3 is 14 amino acids long.